This T cell receptor (beta chain) was obtained from a study of Graves' ophthalmopathy and Graves' hyperthyroidism. Across the study: Peripheral blood was gathered at the point of initial diagnosis, before any treatment started.

There are many counts of this clonotype. Antigen: not known. The TCR beta CDR3 regions underwent amplification from RNA transcripts. A first-round RT-PCR used HTBI primers, followed by a second-round multiplex PCR. MiXCR, run by TCRdb on the multiplex PCR reads, gives a single entry per CDR3 protein. The repertoire holds around 400,000 distinct CDR3 sequences, around 16% seen once, with roughly 1.5% in the top ten. Moderate-to-severe activity, CAS ≥3, NOSPECS ≥4 and duration under 3 months were recorded for donors with ophthalmopathy. Findings and limits, study-wide: Distinction of ophthalmopathy from stable hyperthyroidism by a 13-signature model reached roughly 85% sensitivity and just under 84% specificity.

The TCR sequence derives from a woman aged 18-29 years with Graves' ophthalmopathy. Sequenced sample: peripheral blood.

The chain's CDR3 is CASSKNRDPQYF. The CDR3 DNA is TGTGCCAGCAGCAAAAACCGGGACCCCCAGTACTTC. The chain combines TRBV11-2 with TRBJ2-7, with D possibly called TRBD1 or TRBD2 (5 bases each). Trimming stripped 5 bases from V and 10 bases from J, with 15 bases between. CDR1 SGHAT and CDR2 FQNNGV come from the germline V gene. The CDR3 consists of 12 residues.